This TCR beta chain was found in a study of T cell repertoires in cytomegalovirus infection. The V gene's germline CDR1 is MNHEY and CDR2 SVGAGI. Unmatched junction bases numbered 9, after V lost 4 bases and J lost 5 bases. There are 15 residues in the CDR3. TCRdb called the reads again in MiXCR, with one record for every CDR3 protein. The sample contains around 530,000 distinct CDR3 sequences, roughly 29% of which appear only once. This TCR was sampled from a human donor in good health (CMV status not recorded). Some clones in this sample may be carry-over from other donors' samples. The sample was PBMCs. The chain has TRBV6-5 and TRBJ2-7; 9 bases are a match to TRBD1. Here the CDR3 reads CASSSIGQGRHEQYF. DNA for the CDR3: TGTGCCAGCAGTTCCATCGGACAGGGGCGCCACGAGCAGTACTTC.